These 16 T cell receptor beta chains were all obtained from the same sample, sequenced in a study of identical twins. From the 5' RACE reads, TCRdb called clonotypes with MiXCR, one entry per CDR3 protein. The profile shows roughly 540,000 distinct CDR3 sequences, 20% to 25% of them singletons. The same data also contributed to another study, on T cells expressing NK-cell markers.

The sequencing input was CD4+ T cells sorted from blood. These receptors were obtained from a woman between 18 and 30 years old in good health.

This clonotype was detected a few times. The V call is TRBV7-2, the J call TRBJ2-1; 7 nucleotides line up with TRBD2. V lost 5 bases and J lost 5; bases outside the gene matches: 9. The CDR3 length is 15 residues. Germline-derived CDR1 and CDR2 are SGHTA and FQGNSA. In DNA form, the CDR3 reads TGTGCCAGCAGCCAGGCGGGAGTCGGACACAATGAGCAGTTCTTC. It yields the protein CASSQAGVGHNEQFF.

This clonotype came up a few times. V and J are TRBV20-1 and TRBJ1-1; TRBD1 is a possible D gene (5 bases). The ends were cut back, 0 bases at V and 7 bases at J, with 12 bases in the middle. CDR1 is DFQATT and CDR2 is SNEGSKA in the germline V gene (reference sequence). The CDR3 spans 13 residues. Here the CDR3 DNA reads TGCAGTGCTAGAGATCGGGGGGTCAGTGAAGCTTTCTTT. Translated: CSARDRGVSEAFF.

This clonotype was counted between two and nine times. The DNA of the CDR3 is TGCAGCGTTGTTTTGGGGGTTAGTACTTACAATGAGCAGTTCTTC. Residues: CSVVLGVSTYNEQFF. The chain joins TRBV29-1 to TRBJ2-1; possibly TRBD1 or TRBD2 for D (5 bases each). V was pared by 4 bases and J by 4 bases, with 17 bases between. CDR3 length equals 15 residues. Germline lookup yields CDR1 SQVTM and CDR2 ANQGSEA.

The genes are TRBV6-6 and TRBJ2-7, with no clear D. V lost 6 bases and J 9 bases, leaving 18 bases between the germline ends. Germline lookup yields CDR1 MNHNY and CDR2 SVGAGI (reference sequence). CDR3 length equals 13 residues. Here the CDR3 DNA reads TGTGCCAGCAGCCCCCCGGGCCCTGCAGGGCAGTACTTC. It yields the protein CASSPPGPAGQYF.

This clonotype was found a few times. The chain links TRBV7-9 to TRBJ1-1; the D gene is possibly TRBD1 (6 bases). The CDR3 length is 14 residues. Trimming pared 0 bases from V and 4 bases from J, leaving 9 bases between. Germline lookup yields CDR1 SEHNR and CDR2 FQNEAQ (reference sequence). CDR3 in amino acids: CASSLATGTTEAFF. CDR3 coding DNA: TGTGCCAGCAGCTTAGCGACAGGAACCACTGAAGCTTTCTTT.

The genes are TRBV12-3 or TRBV12-4 and TRBJ1-6; D gene unclear. There are 12 residues in the CDR3. V shed 7 bases and J shed 11 bases, with 12 bases lying between them. The chain's CDR3 is CASTFSGTPLHF. CDR3 sequence (DNA): TGTGCCAGCACCTTCTCCGGAACACCCCTCCACTTT.

This clonotype has ten or more counts. The rearrangement links TRBV9 to TRBJ2-7, with 10 bases fitting TRBD2. The CDR3 runs 14 residues. Per germline, CDR1 SGDLS and CDR2 YYNGEE. J gave up 0 bases and V 4 bases, and 1 base lay outside the gene matches. The CDR3 coding sequence is TGTGCCAGCAGCTCTAGCGGGAGCTCCTACGAGCAGTACTTC. Its protein product is CASSSSGSSYEQYF.

This clonotype has at least ten counts. The chain recombines TRBV29-1 with TRBJ2-6; 9 nucleotides match TRBD1. Germline CDR1 is SQVTM and CDR2 is ANQGSEA. V lost 6 bases and J lost 2; bases outside the gene matches: 5. The CDR3 has 15 residues. CDR3 loop: CSVRDREPGANVLTF. The CDR3 nucleotides are TGCAGCGTCAGGGACAGGGAGCCTGGGGCCAACGTCCTGACTTTC.

The chain carries TRBV20-1 and TRBJ2-5, with D possibly matching TRBD2 (5 bases). This CDR3 is built from 12 residues. Trimming pared 3 bases from V and 5 bases from J, leaving 10 bases between. Germline-derived CDR1 and CDR2 are DFQATT and SNEGSKA (reference sequence). This CDR3 is CSASRGMETQYF. The CDR3 DNA is TGCAGTGCTAGTCGGGGTATGGAGACCCAGTACTTC.

This clonotype was recorded only once. CDR3 amino acids: CASSFLPGQEDTQYF. Here the CDR3 DNA reads TGTGCCAGCAGTTTTCTCCCGGGACAGGAAGATACGCAGTATTTT. The V gene is TRBV27, the J gene TRBJ2-3, with TRBD1 matching 8 bases. After removal of 3 bases from V and 5 bases from J, the junction contained 7 bases not matched to a gene. Germline CDR1 reads MNHEY; CDR2 reads SMNVEV (reference sequence). The CDR3 is 15 amino acids.

The rearrangement links TRBV4-3 to TRBJ2-3; 12 bases are a match to TRBD2. The CDR3 has 17 residues. Per germline, CDR1 LGHNA and CDR2 YSLEER. The junction had 8 bases not matched to a gene; V was cut back by 3 bases and J by 4 bases. CDR3 in amino acids: CASSQLAGGPGADTQYF. In DNA, the CDR3 is TGCGCCAGCAGCCAGCTAGCGGGAGGGCCGGGTGCAGATACGCAGTATTTT.

V is TRBV20-1 and J is TRBJ2-5, with a tentative D call TRBD2 (6 bases). The CDR3 consists of 15 residues. The germline V and J ends were trimmed by 6 bases and 2 bases, with 19 bases remaining between them. CDR1 DFQATT and CDR2 SNEGSKA come from the germline V gene (reference sequence). CDR3 DNA: TGCAGTGCCCCCAGTTGGACGGGGGTACAAGAGACCCAGTACTTC. Translating it yields CSAPSWTGVQETQYF.

This clonotype was seen only a few times. This sequence joins TRBV6-6 and TRBJ1-1; no clear D gene. This CDR3 spans 13 amino acids. Germline assignment: CDR1 MNHNY and CDR2 SVGAGI (reference sequence). V gave up 4 bases and J gave up 4 bases, with 10 bases separating them. CDR3 protein: CASSSEVGTEAFF. CDR3 bases: TGTGCCAGCAGTTCCGAAGTAGGCACTGAAGCTTTCTTT.

This rearrangement joins TRBV10-3 to TRBJ2-1; TRBD1 aligns across 7 bases. The V gene end was trimmed by 10 bases and the J gene end by 5 bases; junction bases not matched to a gene: 2. Germline CDR1 reads ENHRY; CDR2 reads SYGVKD. The CDR3 runs to 11 residues. CDR3 residues: CATGQDNEQFF. In nucleotides, the CDR3 is TGTGCCACCGGACAGGACAATGAGCAGTTCTTC.

The chain carries TRBV12-3 or TRBV12-4 and TRBJ2-3; 11 bases match TRBD2. CDR3 length equals 16 residues. Germline trimming cut 5 bases from V and 4 bases from J; bases unmatched to any gene: 8. As DNA, the CDR3 is TGTGCCAGCAGTATCGCACTAGCGGGAGTACCAGATACGCAGTATTTT. Encoded protein: CASSIALAGVPDTQYF.

This clonotype appeared once. This chain joins TRBV20-1 and TRBJ2-7; D remains ambiguous. The CDR3 loop spans 14 amino acids. V was pared by 1 base and J by 1 base, with 11 bases between. CDR1 DFQATT and CDR2 SNEGSKA come from the germline V gene (reference sequence). The CDR3 protein is CSARGVGFSYEQYF. The DNA of the CDR3 is TGCAGTGCTAGAGGAGTGGGTTTTTCCTACGAGCAGTACTTC.